The 2 T cell receptor beta chains listed next were all sequenced from one sample in a study of cytomegalovirus exposure and HLA in healthy donors. Use of 60 Vbeta and 13 Jbeta primers characterized the PCR. The data were produced by immunoSEQ multiplex PCR, yet TCRdb's version contains in-frame clones alone and is incomplete. Here the sample spans roughly 150,000 clones, approximately 82% being singletons. Sequencing input: PBMCs. Source of these receptors: a man aged 18-30 years in good health and CMV-seropositive.

The chain couples TRBV2 to TRBJ1-5; no clear D. V was clipped by 6 bases and J by 0 bases, with 9 bases between them. CDR3 length: 14 amino acids. Germline V CDR1 and CDR2: SNHLY, FYNNEI. CDR3 region: CASRQLSSNQPQHF. The CDR3 DNA sequence: TGTGCCAGCAGACAGTTGTCTAGCAATCAGCCCCAGCATTTT.

The rearrangement uses TRBV29-1 and TRBJ1-2; TRBD1 is a possible D gene (6 bases). The V end was cut by 4 bases, the J end by 9 bases, with 15 bases between. Per germline, CDR1 SQVTM and CDR2 ANQGSEA. This CDR3 is 12 amino acids long. The CDR3 sequence is CSVAGVRESYTF. CDR3 coding DNA: TGCAGCGTTGCAGGGGTTAGGGAGAGCTACACCTTC.